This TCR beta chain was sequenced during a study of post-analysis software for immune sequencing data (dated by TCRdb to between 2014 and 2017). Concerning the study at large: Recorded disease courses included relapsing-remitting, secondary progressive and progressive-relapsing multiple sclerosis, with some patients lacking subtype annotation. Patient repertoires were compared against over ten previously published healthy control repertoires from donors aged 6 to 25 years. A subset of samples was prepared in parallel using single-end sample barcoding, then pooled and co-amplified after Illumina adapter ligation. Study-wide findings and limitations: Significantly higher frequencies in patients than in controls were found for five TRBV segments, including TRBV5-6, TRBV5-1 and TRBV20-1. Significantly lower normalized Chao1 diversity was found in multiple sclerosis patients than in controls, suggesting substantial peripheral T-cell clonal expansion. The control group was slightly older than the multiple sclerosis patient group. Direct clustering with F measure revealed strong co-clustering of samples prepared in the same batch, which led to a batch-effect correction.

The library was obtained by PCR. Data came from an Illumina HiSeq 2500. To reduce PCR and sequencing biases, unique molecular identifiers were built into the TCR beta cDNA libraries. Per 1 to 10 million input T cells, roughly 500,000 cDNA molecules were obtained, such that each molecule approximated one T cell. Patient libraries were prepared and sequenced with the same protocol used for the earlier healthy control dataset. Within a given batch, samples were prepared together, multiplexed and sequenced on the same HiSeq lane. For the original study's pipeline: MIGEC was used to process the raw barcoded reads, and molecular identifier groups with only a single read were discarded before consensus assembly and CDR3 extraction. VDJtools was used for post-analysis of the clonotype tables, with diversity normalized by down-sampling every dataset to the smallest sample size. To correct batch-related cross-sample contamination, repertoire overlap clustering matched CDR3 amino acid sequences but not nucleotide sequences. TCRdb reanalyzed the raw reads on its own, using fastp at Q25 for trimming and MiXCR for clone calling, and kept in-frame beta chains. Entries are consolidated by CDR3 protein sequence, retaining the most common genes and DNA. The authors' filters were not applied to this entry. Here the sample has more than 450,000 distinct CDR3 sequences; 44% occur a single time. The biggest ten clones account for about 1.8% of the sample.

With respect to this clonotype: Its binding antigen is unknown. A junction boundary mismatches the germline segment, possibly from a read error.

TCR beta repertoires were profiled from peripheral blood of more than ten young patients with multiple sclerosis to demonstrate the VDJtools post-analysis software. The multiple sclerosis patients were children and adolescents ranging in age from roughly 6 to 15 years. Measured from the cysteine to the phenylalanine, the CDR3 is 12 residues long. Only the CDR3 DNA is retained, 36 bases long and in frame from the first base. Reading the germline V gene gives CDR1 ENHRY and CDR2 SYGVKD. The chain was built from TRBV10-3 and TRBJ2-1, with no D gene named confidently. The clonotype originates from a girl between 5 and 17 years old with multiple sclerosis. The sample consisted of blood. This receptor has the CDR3 CAVSESNREQFF. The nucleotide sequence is TGTGCCGTCAGTGAGTCGAACCGGGAGCAGTTCTTC.